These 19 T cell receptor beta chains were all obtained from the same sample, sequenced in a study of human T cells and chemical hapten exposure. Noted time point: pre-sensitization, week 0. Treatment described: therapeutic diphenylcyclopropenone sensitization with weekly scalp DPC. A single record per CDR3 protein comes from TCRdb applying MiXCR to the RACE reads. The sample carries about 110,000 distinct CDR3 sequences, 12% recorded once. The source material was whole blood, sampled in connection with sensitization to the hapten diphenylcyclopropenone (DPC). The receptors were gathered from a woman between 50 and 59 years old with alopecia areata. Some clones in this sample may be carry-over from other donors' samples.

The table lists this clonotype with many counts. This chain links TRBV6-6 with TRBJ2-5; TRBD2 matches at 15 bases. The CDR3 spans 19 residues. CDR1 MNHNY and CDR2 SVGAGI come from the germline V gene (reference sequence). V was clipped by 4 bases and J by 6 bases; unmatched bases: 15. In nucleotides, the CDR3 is TGTGCCAGCAGTTCTGACATAAAATCCGGGACTAGCGGGGGGAAGACCCAGTACTTC. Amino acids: CASSSDIKSGTSGGKTQYF.

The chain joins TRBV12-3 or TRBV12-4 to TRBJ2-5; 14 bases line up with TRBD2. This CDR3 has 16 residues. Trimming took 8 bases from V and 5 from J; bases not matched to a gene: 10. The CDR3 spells CASRPGLAGEGETQYF. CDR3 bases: TGTGCCAGCCGGCCGGGACTAGCGGGAGAAGGGGAGACCCAGTACTTC.

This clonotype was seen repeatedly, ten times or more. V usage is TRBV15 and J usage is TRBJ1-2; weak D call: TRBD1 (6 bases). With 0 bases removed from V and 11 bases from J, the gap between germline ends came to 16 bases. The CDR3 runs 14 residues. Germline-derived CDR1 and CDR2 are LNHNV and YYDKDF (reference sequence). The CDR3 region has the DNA TGTGCCACCAGCAGAGAACAGGGCCCTATGCGGTACACCTTC. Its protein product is CATSREQGPMRYTF.

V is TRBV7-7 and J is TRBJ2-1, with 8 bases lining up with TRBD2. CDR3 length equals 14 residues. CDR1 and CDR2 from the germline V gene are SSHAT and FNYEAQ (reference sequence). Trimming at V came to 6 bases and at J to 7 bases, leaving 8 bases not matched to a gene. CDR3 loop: CASSRSGGGNEQFF. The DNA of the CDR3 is TGTGCCAGCAGTCGAAGCGGGGGAGGGAATGAGCAGTTCTTC.

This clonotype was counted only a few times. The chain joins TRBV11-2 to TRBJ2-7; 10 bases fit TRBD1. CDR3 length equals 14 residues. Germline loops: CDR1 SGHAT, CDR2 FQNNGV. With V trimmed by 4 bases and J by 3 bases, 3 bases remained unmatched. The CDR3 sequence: CASSYGTGVYEQYF. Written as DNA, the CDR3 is TGTGCCAGCAGCTACGGGACAGGGGTCTACGAGCAGTACTTC. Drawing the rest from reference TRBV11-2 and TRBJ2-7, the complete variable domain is EAGVAQSPRYKIIEKRQSVAFWCNPISGHATLYWYQQILGQGPKLLIQFQNNGVVDDSQLPKDRFSAERLKGVDSTLKIQPAKLEDSAVYLCASSYGTGVYEQYFGPGTRLTVT.

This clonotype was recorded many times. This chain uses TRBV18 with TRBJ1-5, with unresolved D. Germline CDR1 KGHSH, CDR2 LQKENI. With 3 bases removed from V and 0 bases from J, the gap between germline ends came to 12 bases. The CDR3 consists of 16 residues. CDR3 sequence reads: CASSPLPASSNQPQHF. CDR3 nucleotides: TGTGCCAGCTCACCCCTCCCCGCCAGTAGCAATCAGCCCCAGCATTTT.

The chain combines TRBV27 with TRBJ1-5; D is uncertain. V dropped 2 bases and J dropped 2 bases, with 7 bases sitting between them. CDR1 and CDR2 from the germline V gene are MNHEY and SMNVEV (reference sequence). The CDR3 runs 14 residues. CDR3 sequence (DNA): TGTGCCAGCAGTTTAATCGGCGGCAATCAGCCCCAGCATTTT. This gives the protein CASSLIGGNQPQHF.

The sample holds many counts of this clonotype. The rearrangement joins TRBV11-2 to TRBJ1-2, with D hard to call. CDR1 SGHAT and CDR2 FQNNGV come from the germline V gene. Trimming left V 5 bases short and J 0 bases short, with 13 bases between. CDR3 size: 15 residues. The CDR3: CASSRQTVANYGYTF. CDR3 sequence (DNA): TGTGCCAGCAGCCGCCAGACTGTAGCTAACTATGGCTACACCTTC.

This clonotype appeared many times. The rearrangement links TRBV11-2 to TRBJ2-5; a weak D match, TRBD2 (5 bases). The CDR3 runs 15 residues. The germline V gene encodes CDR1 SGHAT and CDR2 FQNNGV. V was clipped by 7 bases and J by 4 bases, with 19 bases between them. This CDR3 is CASILTPGSLETQYF. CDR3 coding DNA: TGTGCCAGCATCCTAACTCCGGGGTCATTAGAGACCCAGTACTTC.

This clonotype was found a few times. The CDR3, as DNA: TGTGCCAGCAAAGCCGGGACAAATTATTCACCCCTCCACTTT. Translating it yields CASKAGTNYSPLHF. V usage is TRBV19 and J usage is TRBJ1-6, with D tentatively TRBD1 (6 bases). Germline V CDR1 and CDR2: LNHDA, SQIVND (reference sequence). Trimming took off 9 bases at V and 8 bases at J, with 17 bases between the two ends. The CDR3 extends over 14 amino acids.

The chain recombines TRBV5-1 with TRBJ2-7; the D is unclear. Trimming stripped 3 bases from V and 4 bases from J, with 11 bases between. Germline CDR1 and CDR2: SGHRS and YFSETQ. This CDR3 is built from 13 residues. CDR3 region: CASSSMQSYEQYF. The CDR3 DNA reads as TGCGCCAGCAGCTCCATGCAGTCTTACGAGCAGTACTTC.

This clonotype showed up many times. The CDR3 region is CASSRRGGVTEAFF. The CDR3 nucleotides read TGTGCCAGCAGTCGTAGGGGAGGGGTCACTGAAGCTTTCTTT. The gene calls are TRBV28 and TRBJ1-1; TRBD1 might be the D (5 bases). The ends were cut back, 5 bases at V and 4 bases at J, with 14 bases in the middle. CDR1 MDHEN and CDR2 SYDVKM come from the germline V gene. The length of the CDR3 is 14 residues.

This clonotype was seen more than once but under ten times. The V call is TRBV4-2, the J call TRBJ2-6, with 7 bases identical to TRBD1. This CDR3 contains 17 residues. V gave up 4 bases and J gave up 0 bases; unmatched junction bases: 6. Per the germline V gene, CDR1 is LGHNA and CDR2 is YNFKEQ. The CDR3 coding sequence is TGTGCCAGCAGCCCCGACAGGGACAGCTCTGGGGCCAACGTCCTGACTTTC. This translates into CASSPDRDSSGANVLTF.

The chain's CDR3 is CASSNHNQPQHF. CDR3 nucleotide sequence: TGTGCCAGCAGCAATCATAATCAGCCCCAGCATTTT. The chain has TRBV3-1 and TRBJ1-5; unclear D gene. CDR1 and CDR2 (germline): LGHDT, YNNKEL (reference sequence). V gave up 5 bases and J gave up 4 bases, with 6 bases separating them. The CDR3 is made up of 12 amino acids.

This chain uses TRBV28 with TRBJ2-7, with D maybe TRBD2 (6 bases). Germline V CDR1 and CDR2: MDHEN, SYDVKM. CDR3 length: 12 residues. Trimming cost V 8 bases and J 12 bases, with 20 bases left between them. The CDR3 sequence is CASAVGGSPSYF. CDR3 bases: TGTGCCAGCGCCGTCGGGGGTAGCCCTTCGTACTTC.

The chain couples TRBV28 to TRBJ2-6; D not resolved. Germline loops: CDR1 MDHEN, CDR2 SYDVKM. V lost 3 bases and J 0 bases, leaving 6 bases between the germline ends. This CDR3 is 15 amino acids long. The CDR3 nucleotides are TGTGCCAGCAGTTTGCACAGCTCTGGGGCCAACGTCCTGACTTTC. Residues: CASSLHSSGANVLTF.

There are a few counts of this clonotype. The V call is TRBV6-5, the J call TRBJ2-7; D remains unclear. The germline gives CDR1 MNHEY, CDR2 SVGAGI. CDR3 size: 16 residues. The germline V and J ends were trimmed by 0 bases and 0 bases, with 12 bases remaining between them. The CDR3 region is CASSYSSGWGSYEQYF. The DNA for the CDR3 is TGTGCCAGCAGTTACTCATCCGGATGGGGCTCCTACGAGCAGTACTTC.

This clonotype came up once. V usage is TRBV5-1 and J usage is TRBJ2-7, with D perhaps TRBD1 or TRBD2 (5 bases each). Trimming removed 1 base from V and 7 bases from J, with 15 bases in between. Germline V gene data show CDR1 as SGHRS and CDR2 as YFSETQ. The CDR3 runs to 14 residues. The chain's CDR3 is CASSLQGAGLEQYF. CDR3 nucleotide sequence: TGCGCCAGCAGCTTGCAGGGAGCCGGCTTGGAGCAGTACTTC.

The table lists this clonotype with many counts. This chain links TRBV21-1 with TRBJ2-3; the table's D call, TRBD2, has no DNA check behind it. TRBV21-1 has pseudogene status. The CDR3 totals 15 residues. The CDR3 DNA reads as TGTGCCAGCCCCGGGACCAGCTCCCCCACAGATACGCAGTATTTT. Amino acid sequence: CASPGTSSPTDTQYF.